This T cell receptor (beta chain) was retrieved from a study of blood T cells in healthy people across ages. Trimming shortened V by 3 bases and J by 2 bases, and 10 bases separated the two germline ends. The CDR3 contains 15 residues. This clonotype was picked up many times. PCR was performed a second time for roughly 7 to 11 cycles using a sample-barcoded 5' primer and a J-beta primer mix. TCRdb recomputed calls from the 5' RACE reads with MiXCR, one row per CDR3 protein. The data show 1.2 million to 1.5 million distinct CDR3 sequences, approximately 42% seen once. The chain recombines TRBV12-3 or TRBV12-4 with TRBJ2-2, with no clear D. The sequenced sample was blood. The clonotype comes from a woman younger than 30 in good health. CDR3 bases: TGTGCCAGCAGTTTGGGATCACCCAACACCGGGGAGCTGTTTTTT. It codes for CASSLGSPNTGELFF.